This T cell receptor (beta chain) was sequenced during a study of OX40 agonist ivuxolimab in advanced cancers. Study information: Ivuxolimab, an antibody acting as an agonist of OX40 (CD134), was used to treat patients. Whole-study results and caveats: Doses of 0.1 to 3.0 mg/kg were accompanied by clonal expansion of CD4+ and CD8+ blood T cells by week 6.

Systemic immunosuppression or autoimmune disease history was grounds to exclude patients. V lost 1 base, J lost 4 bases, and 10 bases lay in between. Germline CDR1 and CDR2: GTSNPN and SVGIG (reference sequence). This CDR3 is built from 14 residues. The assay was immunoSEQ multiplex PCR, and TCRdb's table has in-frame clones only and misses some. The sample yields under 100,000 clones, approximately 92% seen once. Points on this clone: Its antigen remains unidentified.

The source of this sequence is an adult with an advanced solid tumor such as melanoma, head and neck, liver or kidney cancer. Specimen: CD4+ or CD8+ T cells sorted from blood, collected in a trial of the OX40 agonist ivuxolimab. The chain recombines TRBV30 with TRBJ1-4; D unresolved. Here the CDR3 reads CAWSAGQYNEKLFF. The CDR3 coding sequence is TGTGCCTGGAGTGCTGGGCAGTATAATGAAAAACTGTTTTTT.